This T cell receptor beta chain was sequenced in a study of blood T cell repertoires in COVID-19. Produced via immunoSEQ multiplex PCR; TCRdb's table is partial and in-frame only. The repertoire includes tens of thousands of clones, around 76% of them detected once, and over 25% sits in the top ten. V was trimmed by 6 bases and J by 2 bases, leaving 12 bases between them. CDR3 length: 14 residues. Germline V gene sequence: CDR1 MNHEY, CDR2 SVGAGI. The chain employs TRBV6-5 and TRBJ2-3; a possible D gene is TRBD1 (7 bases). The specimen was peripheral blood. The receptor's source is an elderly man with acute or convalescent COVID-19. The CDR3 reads CASRAGQYTDTQYF. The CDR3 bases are TGTGCCAGCAGGGCGGGACAGTACACAGATACGCAGTATTTT.